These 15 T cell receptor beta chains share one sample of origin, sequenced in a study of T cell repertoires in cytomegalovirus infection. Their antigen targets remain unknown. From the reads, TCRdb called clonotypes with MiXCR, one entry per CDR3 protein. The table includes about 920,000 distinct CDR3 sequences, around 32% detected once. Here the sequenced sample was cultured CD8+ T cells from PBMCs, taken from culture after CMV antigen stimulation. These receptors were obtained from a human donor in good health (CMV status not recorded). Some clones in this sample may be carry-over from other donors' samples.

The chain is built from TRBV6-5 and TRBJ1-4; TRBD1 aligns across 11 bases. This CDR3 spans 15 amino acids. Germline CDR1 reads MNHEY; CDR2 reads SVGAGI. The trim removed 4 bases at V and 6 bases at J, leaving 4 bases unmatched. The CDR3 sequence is CASSWTGGADEKLFF. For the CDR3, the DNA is TGTGCCAGCAGTTGGACAGGGGGCGCGGATGAAAAACTGTTTTTT.

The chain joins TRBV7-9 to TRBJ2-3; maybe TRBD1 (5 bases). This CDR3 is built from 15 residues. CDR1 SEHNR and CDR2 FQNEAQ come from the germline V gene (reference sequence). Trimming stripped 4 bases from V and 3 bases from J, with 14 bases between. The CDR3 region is CASSSRRAKTDTQYF. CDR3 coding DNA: TGTGCCAGCAGCTCCCGCAGGGCCAAGACAGATACGCAGTATTTT.

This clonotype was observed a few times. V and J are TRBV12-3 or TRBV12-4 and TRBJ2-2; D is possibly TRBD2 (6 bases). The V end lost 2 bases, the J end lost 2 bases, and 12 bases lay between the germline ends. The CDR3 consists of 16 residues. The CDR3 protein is CASSLFYGGNTGELFF. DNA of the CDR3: TGTGCCAGCAGTTTATTCTACGGGGGAAACACCGGGGAGCTGTTTTTT.

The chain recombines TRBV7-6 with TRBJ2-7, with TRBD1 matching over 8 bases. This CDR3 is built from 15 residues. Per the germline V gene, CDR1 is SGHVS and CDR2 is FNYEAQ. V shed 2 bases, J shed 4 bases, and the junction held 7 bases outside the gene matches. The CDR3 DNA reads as TGTGCCAGCAGCTTAAGGGCAGGGGGCTTGTACGAGCAGTACTTC. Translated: CASSLRAGGLYEQYF. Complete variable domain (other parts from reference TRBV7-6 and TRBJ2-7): GAGVSQSPRYKVTKRGQDVALRCDPISGHVSLYWYRQALGQGPEFLTYFNYEAQQDKSGLPNDRFSAERPEGSISTLTIQRTEQRDSAMYRCASSLRAGGLYEQYFGPGTRLTVT.

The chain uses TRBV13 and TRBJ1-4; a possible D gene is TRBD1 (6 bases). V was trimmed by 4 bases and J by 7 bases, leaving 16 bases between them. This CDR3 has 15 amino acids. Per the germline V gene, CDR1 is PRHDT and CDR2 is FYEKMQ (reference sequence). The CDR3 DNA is TGTGCCAGCAGCTCCCGATCCACAGGGAGTGAAAAACTGTTTTTT. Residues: CASSSRSTGSEKLFF.

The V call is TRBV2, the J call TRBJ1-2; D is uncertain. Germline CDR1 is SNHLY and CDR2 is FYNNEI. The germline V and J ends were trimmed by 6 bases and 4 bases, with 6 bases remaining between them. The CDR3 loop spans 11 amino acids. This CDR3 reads CASSDAYGYTF. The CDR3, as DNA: TGTGCCAGCAGCGACGCCTATGGCTACACCTTC.

The CDR3 bases are TGTGCCAGCAGATTGGGGGTCGGCTACACCTTC. Amino acid sequence: CASRLGVGYTF. This sequence joins TRBV28 and TRBJ1-2, with a possible D match to TRBD1 (5 bases). Germline V gene sequence: CDR1 MDHEN, CDR2 SYDVKM. CDR3 length equals 11 residues. The V and J ends lost 6 bases and 8 bases respectively, with 10 bases between them.

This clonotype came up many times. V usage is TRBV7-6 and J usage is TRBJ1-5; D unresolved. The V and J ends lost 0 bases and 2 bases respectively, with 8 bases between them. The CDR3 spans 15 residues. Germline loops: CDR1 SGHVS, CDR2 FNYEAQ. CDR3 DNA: TGTGCCAGCAGCTTAGCTTCAGGACGCAATCAGCCCCAGCATTTT. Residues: CASSLASGRNQPQHF.

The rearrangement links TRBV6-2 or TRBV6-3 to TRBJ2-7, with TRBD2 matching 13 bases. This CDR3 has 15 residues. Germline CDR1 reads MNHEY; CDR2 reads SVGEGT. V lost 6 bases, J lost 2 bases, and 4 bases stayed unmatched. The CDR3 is CASSGTSGAAYEQYV. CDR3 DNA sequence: TGTGCCAGCAGCGGGACTAGCGGGGCGGCCTACGAGCAGTACGTC.

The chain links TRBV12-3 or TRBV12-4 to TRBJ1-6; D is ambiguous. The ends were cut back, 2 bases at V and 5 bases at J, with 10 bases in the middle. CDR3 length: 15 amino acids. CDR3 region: CASSLSQRNNSPLHF. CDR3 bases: TGTGCCAGCAGTTTATCCCAGAGAAATAATTCACCCCTCCACTTT.

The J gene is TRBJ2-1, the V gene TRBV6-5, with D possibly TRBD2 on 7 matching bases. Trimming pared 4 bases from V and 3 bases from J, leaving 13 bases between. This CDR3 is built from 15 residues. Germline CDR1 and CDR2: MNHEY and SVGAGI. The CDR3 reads CASSSYGGHYNEQFF. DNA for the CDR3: TGTGCCAGCAGTTCATACGGGGGGCACTACAATGAGCAGTTCTTC.

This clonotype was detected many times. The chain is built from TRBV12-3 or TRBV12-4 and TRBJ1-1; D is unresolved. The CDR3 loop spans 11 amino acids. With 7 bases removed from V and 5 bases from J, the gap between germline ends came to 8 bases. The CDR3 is CASTAGTEAFF. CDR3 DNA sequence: TGTGCCAGCACCGCCGGTACTGAAGCTTTCTTT.

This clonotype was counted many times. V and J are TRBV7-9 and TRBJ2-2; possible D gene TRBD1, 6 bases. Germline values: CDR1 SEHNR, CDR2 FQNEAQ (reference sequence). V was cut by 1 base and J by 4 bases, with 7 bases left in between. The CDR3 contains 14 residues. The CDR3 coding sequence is TGTGCCAGCAGCTTAGTGGGGGCCACCGGGGAGCTGTTTTTT. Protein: CASSLVGATGELFF.

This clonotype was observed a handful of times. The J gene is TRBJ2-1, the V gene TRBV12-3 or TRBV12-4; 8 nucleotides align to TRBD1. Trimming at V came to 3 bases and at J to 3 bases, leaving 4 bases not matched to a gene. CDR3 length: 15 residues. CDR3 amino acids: CASSFWTGSYNEQFF. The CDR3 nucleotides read TGTGCCAGCAGTTTTTGGACAGGGAGCTACAATGAGCAGTTCTTC.

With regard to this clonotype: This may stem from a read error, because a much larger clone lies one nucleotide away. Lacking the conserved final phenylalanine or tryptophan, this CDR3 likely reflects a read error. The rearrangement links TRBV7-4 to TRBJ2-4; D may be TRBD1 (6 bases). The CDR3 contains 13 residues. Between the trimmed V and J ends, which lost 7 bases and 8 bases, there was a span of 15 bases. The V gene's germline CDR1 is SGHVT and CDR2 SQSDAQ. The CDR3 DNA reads TGTGCCAGCACCGAGGGGGTAGAGGACATTCAGTACTAC. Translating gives CASTEGVEDIQYY.